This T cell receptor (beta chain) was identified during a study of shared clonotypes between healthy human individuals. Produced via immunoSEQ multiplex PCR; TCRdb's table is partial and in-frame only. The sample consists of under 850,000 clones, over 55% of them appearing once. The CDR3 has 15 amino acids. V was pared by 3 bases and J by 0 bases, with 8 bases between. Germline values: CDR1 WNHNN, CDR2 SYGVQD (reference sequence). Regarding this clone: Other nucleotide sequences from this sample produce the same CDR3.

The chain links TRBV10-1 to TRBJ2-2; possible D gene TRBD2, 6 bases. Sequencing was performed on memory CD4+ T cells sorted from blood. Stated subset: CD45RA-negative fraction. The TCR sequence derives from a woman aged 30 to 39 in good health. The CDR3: CASSDGGANTGELFF. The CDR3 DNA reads TGCGCCAGCAGTGACGGAGGGGCGAACACCGGGGAGCTGTTTTTT.